The 18 T cell receptor beta chains listed next were all sequenced from one sample in a study of OX40 agonist ivuxolimab in advanced cancers. The method was immunoSEQ multiplex PCR; TCRdb's version includes in-frame clones alone and lacks a portion of them. The data show approximately 42,000 clones, approximately 88% seen once. Material: CD4+ or CD8+ T cells sorted from blood, obtained in a trial of the OX40 agonist ivuxolimab. Receptors were obtained from an adult with an advanced solid tumor such as melanoma, head and neck, liver or kidney cancer.

This clone was picked up a small number of times. This sequence joins TRBV7-2 and TRBJ2-3; 9 bases line up with TRBD2. The CDR3 is 16 amino acids. V lost 4 bases to trimming and J lost 1 base; unmatched junction nucleotides: 6. Germline V lookup: CDR1 SGHTA, CDR2 FQGNSA. CDR3 DNA sequence: TGTGCCAGCAGCTCCTTAGCGGGGGTAGGCACAGATACGCAGTATTTT. Its protein product is CASSSLAGVGTDTQYF.

The chain has TRBV7-9 and TRBJ2-1; 7 bases map to TRBD2. Germline V CDR1 and CDR2: SEHNR, FQNEAQ (reference sequence). V lost 4 bases to trimming and J lost 4 bases; unmatched junction nucleotides: 4. The CDR3 consists of 14 residues. The CDR3 loop reads CASSSSGGYNEQFF. CDR3 DNA: TGTGCCAGCAGCTCATCGGGGGGATACAATGAGCAGTTCTTC.

The genes are TRBV6-5 and TRBJ1-6; a weak D match, TRBD1 (5 bases). The CDR3 totals 14 residues. V shed 2 bases and J shed 10 bases, with 12 bases lying between them. CDR1 is MNHEY and CDR2 is SVGAGI in the germline V gene. The CDR3 nucleotides read TGTGCCAGCAGTTACGAAGGGGTAGGGTCACCCCTCCACTTT. Translated: CASSYEGVGSPLHF.

The chain couples TRBV7-6 to TRBJ2-1; D not certain. Trimming removed 4 bases from V and 7 bases from J, with 11 bases in between. This CDR3 spans 13 amino acids. Per germline, CDR1 SGHVS and CDR2 FNYEAQ. The CDR3 region has the DNA TGTGCCAGCAGCTCTGGGGTGGGGAATGAGCAGTTCTTC. Translation: CASSSGVGNEQFF.

This rearrangement joins TRBV7-6 to TRBJ2-7; D is ambiguous. The V and J ends lost 2 bases and 3 bases respectively, with 14 bases between them. The CDR3 runs to 15 residues. Per the germline V gene, CDR1 is SGHVS and CDR2 is FNYEAQ. CDR3 protein: CASSLRSAENYEQYV. The CDR3 nucleotides are TGTGCCAGCAGCTTAAGGTCCGCAGAGAACTACGAGCAGTACGTC.

This sequence joins TRBV6-6 and TRBJ1-5; D unclear. This CDR3 spans 14 amino acids. From germline, CDR1 is MNHNY and CDR2 SVGAGI (reference sequence). Trimming cost V 7 bases and J 3 bases, with 13 bases left between them. CDR3 region: CASKREGFNQPQHF. The CDR3 bases are TGTGCCAGCAAAAGAGAGGGCTTCAATCAGCCCCAGCATTTT.

In this sample, this clone turned up once. The J gene is TRBJ1-2, the V gene TRBV19; unclear D gene. Trimming left V 1 base short and J 7 bases short, with 7 bases between. The length of the CDR3 is 12 residues. The germline V gene encodes CDR1 LNHDA and CDR2 SQIVND (reference sequence). CDR3 in amino acids: CASSIGVSGYTF. The CDR3 nucleotides are TGTGCCAGTAGTATAGGAGTATCTGGCTACACCTTC.

The chain recombines TRBV6-6 with TRBJ1-4; D not certain. V was cut by 6 bases and J by 6 bases, with 14 bases left in between. The CDR3 sequence is 14 residues long. Looked up from germline, CDR1 is MNHNY and CDR2 is SVGAGI (reference sequence). DNA for the CDR3: TGTGCCAGCAGCCAAAGTTTCGCAGATGAAAAACTGTTTTTT. This gives the protein CASSQSFADEKLFF.

The chain uses TRBV29-1 and TRBJ1-2, with a tentative D call TRBD1 (6 bases). V lost 2 bases and J 4 bases, leaving 17 bases between the germline ends. This CDR3 is built from 15 residues. Looked up from germline, CDR1 is SQVTM and CDR2 is ANQGSEA. This CDR3 is CSVESLTGASYGYTF. DNA of the CDR3: TGCAGCGTTGAATCGTTGACAGGCGCCTCCTATGGCTACACCTTC.

This clone has just one count. The genes are TRBV6-1 and TRBJ1-1; D unresolved. CDR1 MNHNS and CDR2 SASEGT come from the germline V gene. CDR3 length: 14 amino acids. V was trimmed by 1 base and J by 4 bases, leaving 10 bases between them. CDR3 loop: CASSEGSGITEAFF. The CDR3 nucleotides are TGTGCCAGCAGTGAAGGGAGCGGGATCACTGAAGCTTTCTTT.

The chain couples TRBV7-9 to TRBJ2-7; D call uncertain. Trimming took 1 base from V and 6 from J, leaving 10 bases between them. The CDR3 is 13 residues long. CDR1 is SEHNR and CDR2 is FQNEAQ in the germline V gene (reference sequence). CDR3 in amino acids: CASSLDIGFEQYV. CDR3 DNA: TGTGCCAGCAGCTTAGACATCGGCTTCGAGCAGTACGTC.

The chain joins TRBV10-3 to TRBJ1-2; D unresolved. CDR1 is ENHRY and CDR2 is SYGVKD in the germline V gene. The CDR3 has 17 amino acids. V was shortened by 5 bases and J by 0 bases, with 19 bases between the two germline ends. CDR3 residues: CAISNEGLYNANYGYTF. In DNA, the CDR3 is TGTGCCATCAGTAACGAAGGACTCTACAACGCTAACTATGGCTACACCTTC.

The chain links TRBV7-8 to TRBJ1-1; D not resolved. This CDR3 is 13 amino acids long. Germline CDR1 reads SGHVS; CDR2 reads FQNEAQ. V lost 3 bases, J lost 2 bases, and 7 bases lay in between. CDR3 in amino acids: CASSLSKNTEAFF. CDR3 coding DNA: TGTGCCAGCAGCTTGTCTAAAAACACTGAAGCTTTCTTT.

V and J are TRBV27 and TRBJ2-3; no firm D call. V lost 2 bases to trimming and J lost 2 bases, with 2 bases between them. Germline V lookup: CDR1 MNHEY, CDR2 SMNVEV (reference sequence). The CDR3 spans 12 residues. The CDR3 sequence: CASSLPTDTQYF. DNA for the CDR3: TGTGCCAGCAGTTTACCCACAGATACGCAGTATTTT.

The gene calls are TRBV7-9 and TRBJ1-5; maybe TRBD1 (5 bases). This CDR3 spans 13 amino acids. The V gene lost 4 bases and the J gene lost 3 bases, with 7 bases spanning the gap. Germline loops: CDR1 SEHNR, CDR2 FQNEAQ (reference sequence). CDR3 sequence reads: CASSWGINQPQHF. The CDR3 DNA is TGTGCCAGCAGCTGGGGGATCAATCAGCCCCAGCATTTT.

This chain connects TRBV28 to TRBJ1-5, with D possibly matching TRBD1 (5 bases). Germline V gene lookup returns CDR1 MDHEN and CDR2 SYDVKM. The CDR3 loop spans 13 amino acids. V lost 1 base and J lost 6, with 7 bases in between. The CDR3 reads CASSLSGVQPQHF. For the CDR3, the DNA is TGTGCCAGCAGTTTATCGGGGGTTCAGCCCCAGCATTTT.

This chain uses TRBV5-1 with TRBJ2-5, with D perhaps assigned TRBD1 or TRBD2 (6 bases each). The CDR3 spans 18 residues. Trimming took off 0 bases at V and 5 bases at J, with 23 bases between the two ends. Germline loops: CDR1 SGHRS, CDR2 YFSETQ. DNA of the CDR3: TGCGCCAGCAGCTTGGCGGGCTATCTGGGACAACGGGAGGAGACCCAGTACTTC. Translation gives CASSLAGYLGQREETQYF.

The J gene is TRBJ1-1, the V gene TRBV25-1; D remains unclear. Deletions cut 3 bases from V and 3 bases from J, with 11 bases between. The CDR3 length is 14 residues. Germline V gene sequence: CDR1 MGHDK, CDR2 SYGVNS. Written as DNA, the CDR3 is TGTGCCAGCAGTGACTGGGGTTTGGACACTGAAGCTTTCTTT. It is translated as CASSDWGLDTEAFF.